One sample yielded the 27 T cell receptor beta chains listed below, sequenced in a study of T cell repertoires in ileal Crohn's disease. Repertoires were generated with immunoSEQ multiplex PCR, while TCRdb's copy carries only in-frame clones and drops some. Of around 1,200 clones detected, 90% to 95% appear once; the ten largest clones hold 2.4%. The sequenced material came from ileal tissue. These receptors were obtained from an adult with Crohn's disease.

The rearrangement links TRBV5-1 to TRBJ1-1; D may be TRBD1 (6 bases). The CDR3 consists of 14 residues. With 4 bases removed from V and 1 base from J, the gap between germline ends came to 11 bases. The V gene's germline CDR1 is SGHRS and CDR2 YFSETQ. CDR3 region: CASSELQGNTEAFF. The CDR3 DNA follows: TGCGCCAGCAGCGAACTACAGGGGAACACTGAAGCTTTCTTT.

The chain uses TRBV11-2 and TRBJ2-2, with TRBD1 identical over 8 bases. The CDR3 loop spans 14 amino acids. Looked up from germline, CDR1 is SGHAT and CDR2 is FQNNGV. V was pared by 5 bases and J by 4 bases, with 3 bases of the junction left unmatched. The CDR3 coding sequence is TGTGCCAGCAGCGCGGACAGGGTCACCGGGGAGCTGTTTTTT. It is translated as CASSADRVTGELFF.

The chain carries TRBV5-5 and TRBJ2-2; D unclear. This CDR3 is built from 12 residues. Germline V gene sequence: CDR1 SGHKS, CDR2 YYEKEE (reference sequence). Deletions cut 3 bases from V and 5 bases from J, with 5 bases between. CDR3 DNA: TGTGCCAGCAGCTCCGGGACCGGGGAGCTGTTTTTT. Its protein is CASSSGTGELFF.

The CDR3 DNA reads TGTGCCAGCAGCTTATACGGGACAGGGGAAGAGACCCAGTACTTC. It specifies CASSLYGTGEETQYF. This chain links TRBV7-8 with TRBJ2-5; TRBD1 agrees at 10 bases. This CDR3 is 15 amino acids long. Germline trimming cut 2 bases from V and 3 bases from J; bases unmatched to any gene: 3. Germline V gives CDR1 SGHVS, CDR2 FQNEAQ.

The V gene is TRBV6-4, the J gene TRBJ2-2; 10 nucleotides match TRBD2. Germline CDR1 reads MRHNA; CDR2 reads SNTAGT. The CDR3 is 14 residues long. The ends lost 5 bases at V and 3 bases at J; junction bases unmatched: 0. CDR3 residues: CASSSGGDTGELFF. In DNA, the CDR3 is TGTGCCAGCAGTAGCGGGGGGGACACCGGGGAGCTGTTTTTT.

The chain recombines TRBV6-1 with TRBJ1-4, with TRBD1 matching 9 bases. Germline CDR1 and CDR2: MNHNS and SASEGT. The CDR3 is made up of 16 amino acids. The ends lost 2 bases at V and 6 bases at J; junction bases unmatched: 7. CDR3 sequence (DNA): TGTGCCAGCAGTGAAAGGGGAGGGACAGGGTATGAAAAACTGTTTTTT. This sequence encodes CASSERGGTGYEKLFF.

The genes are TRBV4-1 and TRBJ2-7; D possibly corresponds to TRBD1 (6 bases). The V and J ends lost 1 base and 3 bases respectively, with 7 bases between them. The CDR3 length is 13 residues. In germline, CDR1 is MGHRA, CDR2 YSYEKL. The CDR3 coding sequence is TGCGCCAGCAGCCAAGGGACAGTCTACGAGCAGTACTTC. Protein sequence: CASSQGTVYEQYF.

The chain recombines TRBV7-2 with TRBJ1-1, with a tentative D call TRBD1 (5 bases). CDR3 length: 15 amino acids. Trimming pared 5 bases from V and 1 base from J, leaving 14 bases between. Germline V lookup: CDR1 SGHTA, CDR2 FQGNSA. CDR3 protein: CASSESGHPNTEAFF. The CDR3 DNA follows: TGTGCCAGCAGCGAATCAGGACACCCGAACACTGAAGCTTTCTTT.

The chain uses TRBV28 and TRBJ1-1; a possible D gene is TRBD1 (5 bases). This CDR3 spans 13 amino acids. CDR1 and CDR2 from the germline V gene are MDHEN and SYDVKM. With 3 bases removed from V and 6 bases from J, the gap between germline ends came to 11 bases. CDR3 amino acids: CASSFPRQSEAFF. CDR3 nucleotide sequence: TGTGCCAGCAGTTTCCCACGACAGTCTGAAGCTTTCTTT.

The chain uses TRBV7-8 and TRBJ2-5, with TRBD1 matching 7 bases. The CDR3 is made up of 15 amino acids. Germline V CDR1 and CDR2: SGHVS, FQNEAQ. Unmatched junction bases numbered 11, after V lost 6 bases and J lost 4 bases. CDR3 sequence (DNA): TGTGCCAGCAGTTCATGGCGACAGGGATCAGAGACCCAGTACTTC. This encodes CASSSWRQGSETQYF.

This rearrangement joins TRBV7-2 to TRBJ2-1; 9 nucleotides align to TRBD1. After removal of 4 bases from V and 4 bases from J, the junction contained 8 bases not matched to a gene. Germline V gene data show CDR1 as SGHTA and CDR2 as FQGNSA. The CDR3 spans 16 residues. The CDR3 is CASSSGPQGAYNEQFF. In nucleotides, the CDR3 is TGTGCCAGCAGCTCGGGCCCACAGGGGGCTTACAATGAGCAGTTCTTC.

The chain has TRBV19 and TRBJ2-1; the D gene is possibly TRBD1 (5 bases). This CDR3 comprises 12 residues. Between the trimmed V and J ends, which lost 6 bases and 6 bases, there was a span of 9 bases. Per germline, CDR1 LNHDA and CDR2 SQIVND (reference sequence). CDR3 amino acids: CASRDTLNEQFF. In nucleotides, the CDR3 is TGTGCCAGTAGGGACACACTCAATGAGCAGTTCTTC.

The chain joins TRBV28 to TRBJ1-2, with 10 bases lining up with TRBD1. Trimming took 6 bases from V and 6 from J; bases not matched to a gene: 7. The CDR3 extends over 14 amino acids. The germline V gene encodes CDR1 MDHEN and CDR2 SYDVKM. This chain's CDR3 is CASRRGDRGDGYTF. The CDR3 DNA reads TGTGCCAGCAGAAGGGGGGACAGGGGCGATGGCTACACCTTC.

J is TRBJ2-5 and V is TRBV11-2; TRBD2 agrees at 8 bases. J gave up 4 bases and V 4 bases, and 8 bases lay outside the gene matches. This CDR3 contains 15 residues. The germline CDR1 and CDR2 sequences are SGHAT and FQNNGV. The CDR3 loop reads CASSYQTSAGETQYF. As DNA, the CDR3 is TGTGCCAGCAGCTACCAGACTAGCGCCGGAGAGACCCAGTACTTC.

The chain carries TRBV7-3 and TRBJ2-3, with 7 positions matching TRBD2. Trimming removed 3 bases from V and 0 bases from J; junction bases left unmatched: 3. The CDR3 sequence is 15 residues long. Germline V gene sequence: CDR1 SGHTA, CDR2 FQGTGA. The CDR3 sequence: CASSLTSHSTDTQYF. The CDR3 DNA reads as TGTGCCAGCAGCTTGACTAGCCACAGCACAGATACGCAGTATTTT.

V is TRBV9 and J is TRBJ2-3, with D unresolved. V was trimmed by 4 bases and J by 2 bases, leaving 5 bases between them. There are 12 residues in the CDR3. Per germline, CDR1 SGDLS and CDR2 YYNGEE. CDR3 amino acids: CASSSSTDTQYF. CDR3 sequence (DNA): TGTGCCAGCAGCTCCTCCACAGATACGCAGTATTTT.

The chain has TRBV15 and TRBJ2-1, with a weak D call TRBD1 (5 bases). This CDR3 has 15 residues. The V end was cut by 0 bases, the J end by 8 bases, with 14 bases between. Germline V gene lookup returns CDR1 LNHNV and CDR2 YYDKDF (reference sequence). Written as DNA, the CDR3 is TGTGCCACCAGCAGAGACGAGGTAGGGGTCGATGAGCAGTTCTTC. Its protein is CATSRDEVGVDEQFF. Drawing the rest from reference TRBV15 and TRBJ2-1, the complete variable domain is DAMVIQNPRYQVTQFGKPVTLSCSQTLNHNVMYWYQQKSSQAPKLLFHYYDKDFNNEADTPDNFQSRRPNTSFCFLDIRSPGLGDTAMYLCATSRDEVGVDEQFFGPGTRLTVL.

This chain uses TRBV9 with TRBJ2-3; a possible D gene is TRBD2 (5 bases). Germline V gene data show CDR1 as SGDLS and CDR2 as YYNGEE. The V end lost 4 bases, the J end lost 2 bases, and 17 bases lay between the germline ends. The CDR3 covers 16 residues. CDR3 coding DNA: TGTGCCAGCAGCTTAAGACTAACCACCCTCACAGATACGCAGTATTTT. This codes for CASSLRLTTLTDTQYF.

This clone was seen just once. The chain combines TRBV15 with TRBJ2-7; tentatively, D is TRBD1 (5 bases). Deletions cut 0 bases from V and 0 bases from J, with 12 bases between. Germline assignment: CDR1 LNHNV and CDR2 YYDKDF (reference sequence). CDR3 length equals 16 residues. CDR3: CATSREADSSSYEQYF. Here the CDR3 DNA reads TGTGCCACCAGCAGAGAGGCAGACAGTAGCTCCTACGAGCAGTACTTC.

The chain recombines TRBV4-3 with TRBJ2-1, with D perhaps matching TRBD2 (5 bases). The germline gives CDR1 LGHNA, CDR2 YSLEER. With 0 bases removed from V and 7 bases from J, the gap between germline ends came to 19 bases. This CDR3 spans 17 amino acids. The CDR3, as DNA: TGCGCCAGCAGCCAAGATACTGGGATTTCGGGATGGAATGAGCAGTTCTTC. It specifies CASSQDTGISGWNEQFF.

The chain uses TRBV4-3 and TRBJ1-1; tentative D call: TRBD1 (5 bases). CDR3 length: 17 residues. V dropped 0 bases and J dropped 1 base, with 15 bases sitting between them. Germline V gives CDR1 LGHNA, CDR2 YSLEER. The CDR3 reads CASSQEIAAGWNTEAFF. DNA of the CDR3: TGCGCCAGCAGCCAAGAAATAGCGGCAGGGTGGAACACTGAAGCTTTCTTT.

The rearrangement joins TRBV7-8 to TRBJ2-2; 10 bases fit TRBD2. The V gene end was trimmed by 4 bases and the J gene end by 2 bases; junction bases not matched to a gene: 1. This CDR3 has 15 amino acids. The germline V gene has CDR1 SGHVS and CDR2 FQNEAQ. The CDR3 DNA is TGTGCCAGCAGCTCTAGCGGGGGAAACACCGGGGAGCTGTTTTTT. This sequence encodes CASSSSGGNTGELFF.

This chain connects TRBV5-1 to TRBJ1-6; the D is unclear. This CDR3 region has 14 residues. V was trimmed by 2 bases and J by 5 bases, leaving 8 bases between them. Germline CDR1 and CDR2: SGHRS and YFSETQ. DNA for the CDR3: TGCGCCAGCAGCTTCCTACGGGATAATTCACCCCTCCACTTT. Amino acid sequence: CASSFLRDNSPLHF. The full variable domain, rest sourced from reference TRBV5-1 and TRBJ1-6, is KAGVTQTPRYLIKTRGQQVTLSCSPISGHRSVSWYQQTPGQGLQFLFEYFSETQRNKGNFPGRFSGRQFSNSRSEMNVSTLELGDSALYLCASSFLRDNSPLHFGNGTRLTVT.

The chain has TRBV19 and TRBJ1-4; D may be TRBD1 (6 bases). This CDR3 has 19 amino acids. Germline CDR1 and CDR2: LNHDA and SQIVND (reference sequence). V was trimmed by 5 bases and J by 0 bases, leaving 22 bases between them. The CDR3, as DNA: TGTGCCAGTAGTCTTTCTGGGGGCCCGGCGGTTGCAACTAATGAAAAACTGTTTTTT. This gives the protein CASSLSGGPAVATNEKLFF. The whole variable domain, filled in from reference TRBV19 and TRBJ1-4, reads DGGITQSPKYLFRKEGQNVTLSCEQNLNHDAMYWYRQDPGQGLRLIYYSQIVNDFQKGDIAEGYSVSREKKESFPLTVTSAQKNPTAFYLCASSLSGGPAVATNEKLFFGSGTQLSVL.

This CDR3 reads CASSSPRGSDEKLFF. Here the CDR3 DNA reads TGCGCCAGCAGCTCCCCTCGGGGGAGTGATGAAAAACTGTTTTTT. The J gene is TRBJ1-4, the V gene TRBV4-1; D might be TRBD1 (5 bases). The CDR3 is 15 amino acids. The V and J ends lost 5 bases and 6 bases respectively, with 16 bases between them. CDR1 is MGHRA, CDR2 YSYEKL, per germline.

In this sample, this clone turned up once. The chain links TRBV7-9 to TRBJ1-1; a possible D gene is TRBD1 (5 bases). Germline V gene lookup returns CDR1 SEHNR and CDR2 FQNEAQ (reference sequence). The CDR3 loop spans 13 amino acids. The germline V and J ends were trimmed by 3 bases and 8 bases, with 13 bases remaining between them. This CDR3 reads CASSFGGAEEAFF. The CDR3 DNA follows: TGTGCCAGCAGCTTTGGAGGGGCAGAGGAAGCTTTCTTT.

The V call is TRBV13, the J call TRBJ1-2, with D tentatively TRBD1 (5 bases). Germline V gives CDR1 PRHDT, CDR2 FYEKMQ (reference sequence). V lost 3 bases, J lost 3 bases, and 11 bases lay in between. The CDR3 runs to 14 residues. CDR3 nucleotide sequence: TGTGCCAGCAGCTTTGGGGCTCGTTACTATGGCTACACCTTC. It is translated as CASSFGARYYGYTF.